The next 32 T cell receptor beta chains were all read from a single sample in a study of Ad26.COV2.S vaccination and SARS-CoV-2 variants listed by TCRdb under 2021. Per the publication, the treatment or condition label means: around 19 received Ad26.COV2.S at low or high dose, single or two shots; five or six received placebo; per-sample allocation not given. For vaccine and placebo recipients, repertoires were sequenced using samples collected on day 63 after the first injection. The library relied on the immunoSEQ multiplex PCR assay. In TCRdb, the immuneACCESS table is reduced to in-frame sequences with V and J assigned. These tables do not hold every clone; where another copy was compared, an unresolved V gene accounts for under half, and the others remain unexplained. The sample has 350,000 to 550,000 clones on record, roughly 89% of them singletons. The ten most abundant clones make up approximately 2.5% of the sample.

The material sequenced was peripheral blood, taken in a trial of Ad26.COV2.S vaccine versus placebo. Every receptor here comes from a person between 18 and 60 years old who received the Ad26.COV2.S COVID-19 vaccine or a placebo.

This clone was recorded once. The chain links TRBV18 to TRBJ2-7, with 7 positions matching TRBD1. Germline CDR1 reads KGHSH; CDR2 reads LQKENI. J gave up 2 bases and V 6 bases, and 10 bases lay outside the gene matches. There are 15 residues in the CDR3. The CDR3 sequence: CASSPPKTGPYEQYF. The DNA of the CDR3 is TGTGCCAGCTCGCCCCCGAAGACAGGGCCCTACGAGCAGTACTTC.

The chain combines TRBV6-2 or TRBV6-3 with TRBJ1-1, with D perhaps matching TRBD1 (6 bases). V lost 2 bases and J lost 5, with 12 bases in between. Germline V gene sequence: CDR1 MNHEY, CDR2 SVGEGT. The CDR3 runs 14 residues. The DNA of the CDR3 is TGTGCCAGCAGTTACGCGGGGGGGCGGACTGAAGCTTTCTTT. This codes for CASSYAGGRTEAFF.

CDR3 DNA sequence: TGTGCCAGCTCACCGTTATCGGAGGGTATAGAGGGCCAGTACTTC. Translation gives CASSPLSEGIEGQYF. The genes are TRBV18 and TRBJ2-5, with D perhaps matching TRBD2 (6 bases). The CDR3 sequence is 15 residues long. The germline gives CDR1 KGHSH, CDR2 LQKENI. V lost 3 bases and J 10 bases, leaving 21 bases between the germline ends.

The chain carries TRBV19 and TRBJ1-6; the D is unclear. V dropped 8 bases and J dropped 3 bases, with 8 bases sitting between them. The CDR3 is 13 residues long. Per the germline V gene, CDR1 is LNHDA and CDR2 is SQIVND (reference sequence). The chain's CDR3 is CASAGNYNSPLHF. The CDR3 DNA reads TGTGCCAGTGCCGGGAACTATAATTCACCCCTCCACTTT.

This clone was observed once. This rearrangement joins TRBV6-6 to TRBJ2-2, with D possibly matching TRBD1 (5 bases). Germline loops: CDR1 MNHNY, CDR2 SVGAGI (reference sequence). The CDR3 length is 16 residues. V lost 4 bases to trimming and J lost 2 bases, with 14 bases between them. CDR3 nucleotides: TGTGCCAGCAGTTTCCCTCGACAGTTAAACACCGGGGAGCTGTTTTTT. This translates into CASSFPRQLNTGELFF.

For the CDR3, the DNA is TGTGCCAGCAGCTTAGATCGTAACCTTGGAAACACCATATATTTT. The encoded protein is CASSLDRNLGNTIYF. V usage is TRBV11-3 and J usage is TRBJ1-3; D remains ambiguous. Trimming took off 0 bases at V and 3 bases at J, with 9 bases between the two ends. This CDR3 has 15 residues. Looked up from germline, CDR1 is SGHNT and CDR2 is YENEEA. Full variable domain (outside the CDR3, taken from reference TRBV11-3 and TRBJ1-3): EAGVVQSPRYKIIEKKQPVAFWCNPISGHNTLYWYLQNLGQGPELLIRYENEEAVDDSQLPKDRFSAERLKGVDSTLKIQPAELGDSAVYLCASSLDRNLGNTIYFGEGSWLTVV.

This rearrangement joins TRBV6-5 to TRBJ2-3; the D is unclear. This CDR3 comprises 13 residues. Germline V gene sequence: CDR1 MNHEY, CDR2 SVGAGI. The V end was cut by 5 bases, the J end by 7 bases, with 13 bases between. The CDR3 region is CASSNQDAYTQYF. The CDR3 DNA is TGTGCCAGCAGTAACCAGGACGCATATACGCAGTATTTT.

The chain is built from TRBV5-1 and TRBJ2-2, with D possibly being TRBD2 (6 bases). The CDR3 sequence is 15 residues long. With 7 bases removed from V and 1 base from J, the gap between germline ends came to 14 bases. CDR1 is SGHRS, CDR2 YFSETQ, per germline. This chain's CDR3 is CASHPGTWNTGELFF. CDR3 bases: TGCGCCAGCCACCCCGGGACTTGGAACACCGGGGAGCTGTTTTTT.

V and J are TRBV3-1 (or the pseudogene TRBV3-2) and TRBJ1-1; D gene unclear. This CDR3 contains 17 residues. Germline-derived CDR1 and CDR2 are LGHDT and YNNKEL (reference sequence). The V gene lost 2 bases and the J gene lost 0 bases, with 16 bases spanning the gap. CDR3 bases: TGTGCCAGCAGCCAAACACCTAGCCCCACATTGAACACTGAAGCTTTCTTT. As protein: CASSQTPSPTLNTEAFF.

The V call is TRBV5-1, the J call TRBJ2-5; a possible D gene is TRBD1 (6 bases). V was pared by 4 bases and J by 3 bases, with 16 bases between. Germline-derived CDR1 and CDR2 are SGHRS and YFSETQ. This CDR3 has 15 residues. The CDR3 here is CASSRNRAGEETQYF. As DNA, the CDR3 is TGCGCCAGCAGCAGAAACAGGGCAGGAGAAGAGACCCAGTACTTC.

CDR3 loop: CASSVYWGQGRVGKETQYF. CDR3 nucleotide sequence: TGTGCCAGCAGCGTTTACTGGGGACAGGGACGCGTAGGGAAAGAGACCCAGTACTTC. The rearrangement uses TRBV7-9 and TRBJ2-5, with 9 bases fitting TRBD1. V shed 5 bases, J shed 3 bases, and the junction held 19 bases outside the gene matches. The CDR3 covers 19 residues. CDR1 and CDR2 from the germline V gene are SEHNR and FQNEAQ (reference sequence).

The chain couples TRBV4-1 to TRBJ1-2; maybe TRBD1 (5 bases). Germline CDR1 is MGHRA and CDR2 is YSYEKL. The V end lost 4 bases, the J end lost 0 bases, and 12 bases lay between the germline ends. This CDR3 spans 15 amino acids. The CDR3 here is CASSRPDSSNYGYTF. The CDR3 DNA sequence: TGCGCCAGCAGCCGACCCGACAGTTCTAACTATGGCTACACCTTC.

The chain links TRBV4-1 to TRBJ2-5; 9 bases are shared with TRBD1. The CDR3 sequence is 16 residues long. Germline V gene data show CDR1 as MGHRA and CDR2 as YSYEKL. J gave up 4 bases and V 2 bases, and 8 bases lay outside the gene matches. The CDR3 DNA reads TGCGCCAGCAGCCAACGGACAGGGGCCGTCCGAGAGACCCAGTACTTC. Translation gives CASSQRTGAVRETQYF.

The chain employs TRBV6-2 or TRBV6-3 and TRBJ1-5; TRBD1 matches at 7 bases. This CDR3 region has 18 residues. The V segment lost 0 bases and the J segment 2 bases; nucleotides outside the gene matches: 10. CDR1 and CDR2 from the germline V gene are MNHEY and SVGEGT. CDR3 protein: CASSYSVEWQGGNQPQHF. In DNA form, the CDR3 reads TGTGCCAGCAGTTACTCGGTTGAGTGGCAGGGGGGCAATCAGCCCCAGCATTTT.

The genes are TRBV5-8 and TRBJ1-2; D is undetermined. This CDR3 is 12 amino acids long. With 0 bases removed from V and 5 bases from J, the gap between germline ends came to 5 bases. Germline lookup yields CDR1 SGHTS and CDR2 YDEGEE. This CDR3 reads CASSLVLYGYTF. The CDR3 bases are TGTGCCAGCAGCTTGGTACTTTATGGCTACACCTTC.

The chain couples TRBV6-5 to TRBJ2-3; 11 positions agree with TRBD1. Trimming at V came to 6 bases and at J to 1 base, leaving 3 bases not matched to a gene. The germline V gene encodes CDR1 MNHEY and CDR2 SVGAGI. CDR3 length: 15 residues. The CDR3 loop reads CASRRTGGRTDTQYF. The CDR3 DNA follows: TGTGCCAGCAGGAGGACAGGGGGCCGCACAGATACGCAGTATTTT.

This clone has just one count. The rearrangement links TRBV10-3 to TRBJ1-2; D gene ambiguous. V gave up 3 bases and J gave up 8 bases, with 16 bases separating them. The CDR3 runs 14 residues. CDR1 and CDR2 (germline): ENHRY, SYGVKD. Here the CDR3 DNA reads TGTGCCATCAGTGAAACGATCCCTATTAACGGCTACACCTTC. Amino acid sequence: CAISETIPINGYTF.

This clone was counted between two and nine times. This rearrangement joins TRBV6-5 to TRBJ1-5; no firm D call. Trimming stripped 0 bases from V and 4 bases from J, with 10 bases between. The CDR3 runs to 15 residues. Germline V CDR1 and CDR2: MNHEY, SVGAGI. CDR3 amino acids: CASSYSVGGNQPQHF. As DNA, the CDR3 is TGTGCCAGCAGTTACTCTGTGGGCGGAAATCAGCCCCAGCATTTT.

The sample holds one count of this clone. This chain links TRBV19 with TRBJ2-2; TRBD2 aligns across 8 bases. Germline trimming cut 1 base from V and 5 bases from J; bases unmatched to any gene: 3. The CDR3 extends over 15 amino acids. The V gene's germline CDR1 is LNHDA and CDR2 SQIVND (reference sequence). CDR3 protein: CASSIGGGRTGELFF. The CDR3 nucleotides read TGTGCCAGTAGTATAGGCGGGGGGCGGACCGGGGAGCTGTTTTTT.

This sequence joins TRBV7-9 and TRBJ2-3; perhaps D is TRBD1 or TRBD2 (6 bases each). Germline CDR1 and CDR2: SEHNR and FQNEAQ (reference sequence). Trimming took off 3 bases at V and 0 bases at J, with 16 bases between the two ends. The CDR3 has 17 residues. The CDR3 sequence: CASSFLLGGGSTDTQYF. DNA of the CDR3: TGTGCCAGCAGCTTCCTCTTAGGAGGGGGGAGCACAGATACGCAGTATTTT.

The rearrangement links TRBV2 to TRBJ1-2; no clear D. Trimming took off 5 bases at V and 2 bases at J, with 6 bases between the two ends. Germline CDR1 is SNHLY and CDR2 is FYNNEI. CDR3 size: 12 residues. The CDR3 DNA is TGTGCCAGCAGTCGGGAAAACTATGGCTACACCTTC. It translates to CASSRENYGYTF.

The chain combines TRBV18 with TRBJ2-7; 7 nucleotides align to TRBD1. The germline gives CDR1 KGHSH, CDR2 LQKENI. CDR3 length: 13 residues. After removal of 3 bases from V and 6 bases from J, the junction contained 5 bases not matched to a gene. Here the CDR3 reads CASSPRQGGEQYV. The CDR3 DNA sequence: TGTGCCAGCTCACCTCGACAGGGTGGCGAGCAGTACGTC.

V usage is TRBV4-3 and J usage is TRBJ1-2; unclear D gene. This CDR3 is built from 14 residues. Trimming took off 1 base at V and 8 bases at J, with 14 bases between the two ends. The germline CDR1 and CDR2 sequences are LGHNA and YSLEER. As DNA, the CDR3 is TGCGCCAGCAGCCAAGCAGGACTTGTTGGCGGCTACACCTTC. Translating gives CASSQAGLVGGYTF.

V usage is TRBV19 and J usage is TRBJ2-1, with 10 nucleotides matching TRBD2. V shed 9 bases and J 7 bases; nucleotides not matched to a gene: 21. CDR1 and CDR2 from the germline V gene are LNHDA and SQIVND (reference sequence). This CDR3 is 18 amino acids long. The CDR3 DNA follows: TGTGCCAGAGCCGGGACAGACTCGGGACTAGCGATTAGGAATGAGCAGTTCTTC. Residues: CARAGTDSGLAIRNEQFF. Full variable domain (rest looked up from reference TRBV19 and TRBJ2-1): DGGITQSPKYLFRKEGQNVTLSCEQNLNHDAMYWYRQDPGQGLRLIYYSQIVNDFQKGDIAEGYSVSREKKESFPLTVTSAQKNPTAFYLCARAGTDSGLAIRNEQFFGPGTRLTVL.

In regard to this clone: Other DNA sequences in this specimen translate into the identical CDR3. This rearrangement joins TRBV7-9 to TRBJ1-1; D call uncertain. Trimming removed 4 bases from V and 3 bases from J, with 3 bases in between. CDR1 and CDR2 (germline): SEHNR, FQNEAQ (reference sequence). This CDR3 has 11 amino acids. This CDR3 is CASSSYTEAFF. CDR3 DNA sequence: TGTGCCAGCAGCTCCTACACTGAAGCTTTCTTT.

This chain joins TRBV19 and TRBJ1-3; no definite D call. The CDR3 loop spans 15 amino acids. V shed 5 bases and J shed 0 bases, with 11 bases lying between them. CDR1 and CDR2 from the germline V gene are LNHDA and SQIVND (reference sequence). For the CDR3, the DNA is TGTGCCAGTAGTTACCTAGGTAGCTCTGGAAACACCATATATTTT. Protein: CASSYLGSSGNTIYF. The variable domain in full, with the rest retrieved from reference TRBV19 and TRBJ1-3, is DGGITQSPKYLFRKEGQNVTLSCEQNLNHDAMYWYRQDPGQGLRLIYYSQIVNDFQKGDIAEGYSVSREKKESFPLTVTSAQKNPTAFYLCASSYLGSSGNTIYFGEGSWLTVV.

This sequence joins TRBV5-1 and TRBJ2-5, with 7 bases that match TRBD1. V was pared by 4 bases and J by 3 bases, with 6 bases of the junction left unmatched. Germline CDR1 reads SGHRS; CDR2 reads YFSETQ. This CDR3 spans 14 amino acids. CDR3 nucleotides: TGCGCCAGCAGCGGGGGACAGCCCGAAGAGACCCAGTACTTC. Protein product: CASSGGQPEETQYF.

The chain is built from TRBV12-5 and TRBJ1-1, with D hard to call. In germline, CDR1 is LGHNT, CDR2 FRNRAP. The CDR3 has 13 residues. Trimming took off 0 bases at V and 8 bases at J, with 10 bases between the two ends. For the CDR3, the DNA is TGTGCTAGTGGTTTGGTACGAAGTAGGGAAGCTTTCTTT. Residues: CASGLVRSREAFF.

J is TRBJ2-2 and V is TRBV19, with TRBD1 matching 7 bases. The length of the CDR3 is 14 residues. Trimming removed 7 bases from V and 3 bases from J; junction bases left unmatched: 5. Germline CDR1 and CDR2: LNHDA and SQIVND (reference sequence). The CDR3 region is CASTRDSDTGELFF. For the CDR3, the DNA is TGTGCCAGTACCCGGGACAGTGACACCGGGGAGCTGTTTTTT.

This rearrangement joins TRBV12-5 to TRBJ2-6; D is uncertain. The CDR3 has 14 amino acids. Trimming pared 4 bases from V and 4 bases from J, leaving 8 bases between. Germline assignment: CDR1 LGHNT and CDR2 FRNRAP. CDR3 bases: TGTGCTAGTGGTTCACTCTCCGGGGCCAACGTCCTGACTTTC. This encodes CASGSLSGANVLTF.

The chain recombines TRBV5-5 with TRBJ2-7; D call uncertain. The CDR3 totals 13 residues. V lost 4 bases and J lost 2, with 10 bases in between. From germline, CDR1 is SGHKS and CDR2 YYEKEE (reference sequence). In DNA form, the CDR3 reads TGTGCCAGCAGCCCGGTAGGACCCTACGAGCAGTACGTC. This encodes CASSPVGPYEQYV.

This clone was seen once. The chain combines TRBV19 with TRBJ1-1; 7 bases match TRBD1. Per the germline V gene, CDR1 is LNHDA and CDR2 is SQIVND (reference sequence). V trimming: 9 bases; J trimming: 6 bases; junction bases outside the gene matches: 4. The CDR3 is 11 residues long. CDR3 nucleotide sequence: TGTGCCAGGCATCAGGGGGCTGAAGCTTTCTTT. Residues: CARHQGAEAFF.